This TCR beta chain stems from a study of blood T cells in healthy people across ages. Whole-study results and caveats: Reliance upon unsorted PBMCs precluded definitive naive versus antigen-experienced comparison. As age increased, TCR beta diversity per million T cells fell in a roughly linear fashion.

Turning to this clonotype: Its antigen is currently unknown.

With a J-beta primer mix and a sample-barcoded 5' primer, a second PCR ran 7 to 11 cycles. Each cDNA molecule received a tag from a template-switch adaptor that had 12 random nucleotides. Each CDR3 protein is one row after TCRdb ran MiXCR on the 5' RACE reads. The data contain around 1,500,000 distinct CDR3 sequences, 35% to 45% of them singletons. Trimming took off 7 bases at V and 0 bases at J, with 8 bases between the two ends. The CDR3 consists of 13 residues. Germline CDR1 is SNHLY and CDR2 is FYNNEI. The rearrangement links TRBV2 to TRBJ2-3; D gene unclear. Sequencing was carried out using blood. The clonotype originates from a woman under 30 in good health. This CDR3 is CASKAPSTDTQYF. The CDR3 bases are TGTGCCAGCAAGGCCCCCAGCACAGATACGCAGTATTTT.